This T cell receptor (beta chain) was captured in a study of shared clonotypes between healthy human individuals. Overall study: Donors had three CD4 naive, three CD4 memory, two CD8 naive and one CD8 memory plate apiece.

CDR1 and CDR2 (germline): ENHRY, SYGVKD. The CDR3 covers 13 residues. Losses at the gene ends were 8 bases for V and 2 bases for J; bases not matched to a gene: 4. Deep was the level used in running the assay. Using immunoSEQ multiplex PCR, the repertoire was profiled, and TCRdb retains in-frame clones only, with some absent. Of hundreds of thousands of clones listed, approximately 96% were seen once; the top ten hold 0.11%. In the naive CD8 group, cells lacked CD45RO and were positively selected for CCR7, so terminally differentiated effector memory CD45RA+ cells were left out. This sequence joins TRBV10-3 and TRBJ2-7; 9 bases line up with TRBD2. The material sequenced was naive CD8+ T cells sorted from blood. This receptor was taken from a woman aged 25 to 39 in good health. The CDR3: CAIGAGGPYEQYF. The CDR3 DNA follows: TGTGCCATCGGAGCGGGAGGACCCTACGAGCAGTACTTC.